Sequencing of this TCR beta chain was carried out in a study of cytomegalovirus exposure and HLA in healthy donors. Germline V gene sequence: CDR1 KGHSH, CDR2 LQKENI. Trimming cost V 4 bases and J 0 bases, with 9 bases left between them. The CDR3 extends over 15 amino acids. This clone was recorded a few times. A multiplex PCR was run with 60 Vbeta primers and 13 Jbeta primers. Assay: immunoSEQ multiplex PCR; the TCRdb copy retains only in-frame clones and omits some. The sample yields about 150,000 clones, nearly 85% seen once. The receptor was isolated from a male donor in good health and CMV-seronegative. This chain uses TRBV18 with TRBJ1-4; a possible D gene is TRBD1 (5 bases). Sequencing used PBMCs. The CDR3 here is CASSQTGATNEKLFF. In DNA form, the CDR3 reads TGTGCCAGCTCACAAACAGGTGCAACTAATGAAAAACTGTTTTTT.